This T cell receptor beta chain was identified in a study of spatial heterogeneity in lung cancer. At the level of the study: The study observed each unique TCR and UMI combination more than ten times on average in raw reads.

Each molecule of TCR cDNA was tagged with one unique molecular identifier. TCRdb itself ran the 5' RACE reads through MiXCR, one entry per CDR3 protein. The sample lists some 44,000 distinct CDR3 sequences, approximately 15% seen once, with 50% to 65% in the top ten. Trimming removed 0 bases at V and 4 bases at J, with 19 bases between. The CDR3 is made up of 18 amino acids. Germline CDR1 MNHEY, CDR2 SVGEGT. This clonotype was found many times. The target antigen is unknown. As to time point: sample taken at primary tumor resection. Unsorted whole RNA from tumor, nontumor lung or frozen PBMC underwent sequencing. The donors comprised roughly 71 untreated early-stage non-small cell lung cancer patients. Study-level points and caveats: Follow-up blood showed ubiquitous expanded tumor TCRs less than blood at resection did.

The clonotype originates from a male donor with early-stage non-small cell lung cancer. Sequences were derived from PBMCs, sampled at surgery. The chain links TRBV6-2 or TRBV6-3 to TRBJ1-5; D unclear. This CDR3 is CASSYSKQSPFTNQPQHF. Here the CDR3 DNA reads TGTGCCAGCAGTTACTCGAAGCAGAGCCCATTCACTAATCAGCCCCAGCATTTT.